Each of the 30 T cell receptor beta chains below was sequenced from the same sample in a study of radiation and T cells in renal cell carcinoma. Specified treatment: 15 Gy SBRT to primary tumor, nephrectomy 4 weeks later. Repertoires were generated with immunoSEQ multiplex PCR, while TCRdb's copy carries only in-frame clones and drops some. The sample records 22,000 or so clones, 45% to 50% being singletons. Specimen: tumor tissue, collected from a patient whose treatment included radiotherapy and nephrectomy. These TCRs come from a woman aged 50 to 65 with renal cell carcinoma.

CDR3 in DNA: TGTGCCAGCAGTTTCAGGGGGCAAGGTTCACCCCTCCACTTT. Translated, it gives CASSFRGQGSPLHF. V and J are TRBV27 and TRBJ1-6; 8 nucleotides line up with TRBD1. Germline-derived CDR1 and CDR2 are MNHEY and SMNVEV (reference sequence). This CDR3 has 14 amino acids. V was pared by 3 bases and J by 9 bases, with 4 bases of the junction left unmatched.

By sample share, this clone is large. The same CDR3 arises from other DNA sequences in this sample as well. The V gene is TRBV7-3, the J gene TRBJ2-5, with 8 bases aligning to TRBD1. The CDR3 has 15 residues. Per the germline V gene, CDR1 is SGHTA and CDR2 is FQGTGA. J gave up 5 bases and V 1 base, and 6 bases lay outside the gene matches. CDR3 sequence (DNA): TGTGCCAGCAGCTTAATGGGCGGACAGGGCGAGACCCAGTACTTC. Residues: CASSLMGGQGETQYF.

This clone turned up a few times. V usage is TRBV10-3 and J usage is TRBJ2-7, with TRBD1 as a possible D gene (5 bases). The ends were cut back, 3 bases at V and 4 bases at J, with 16 bases in the middle. CDR1 ENHRY and CDR2 SYGVKD come from the germline V gene. The length of the CDR3 is 15 residues. CDR3 sequence: CAISDNRQRPYEQYF. The CDR3 coding sequence is TGTGCCATCAGTGATAATAGACAGCGACCTTACGAGCAGTACTTC.

The chain has TRBV5-4 and TRBJ2-7, with 7 bases matching TRBD1. Losses at the gene ends were 3 bases for V and 4 bases for J; bases not matched to a gene: 16. The germline V gene encodes CDR1 SGHNT and CDR2 YYREEE (reference sequence). The CDR3 length is 17 residues. CDR3: CASSYSGQSFSGYEQYF. The CDR3 bases are TGTGCCAGCAGCTATTCGGGACAGAGTTTTTCAGGGTACGAGCAGTACTTC.

This sequence joins TRBV6-4 and TRBJ1-2; maybe TRBD1 (5 bases). Germline V gene data show CDR1 as MRHNA and CDR2 as SNTAGT. The CDR3 runs to 14 residues. V was pared by 5 bases and J by 6 bases, with 16 bases between. CDR3 loop: CASSYGRGSDGYTF. The CDR3 nucleotides read TGTGCCAGCAGTTACGGGCGGGGGTCCGATGGCTACACCTTC.

About this clone itself: The identical CDR3 is also encoded by other nucleotide sequences in the sample. The rearrangement uses TRBV11-2 and TRBJ1-1, with D possibly TRBD1 on 6 matching bases. Germline loops: CDR1 SGHAT, CDR2 FQNNGV. Trimming took off 7 bases at V and 2 bases at J, with 11 bases between the two ends. The CDR3 totals 13 residues. CDR3 region: CASMRTANTEAFF. In nucleotides, the CDR3 is TGTGCCAGCATGAGGACAGCTAACACTGAAGCTTTCTTT.

J is TRBJ1-5 and V is TRBV4-1; D not resolved. CDR3 length equals 15 residues. CDR1 MGHRA and CDR2 YSYEKL come from the germline V gene. Trimming took 1 base from V and 3 from J, leaving 10 bases between them. The CDR3 protein is CASSQGRQTNQPQHF. For the CDR3, the DNA is TGCGCCAGCAGCCAAGGTCGCCAGACCAATCAGCCCCAGCATTTT.

There are a few counts of this clone. The chain links TRBV10-1 to TRBJ2-7; D is uncertain. CDR1 is WNHNN, CDR2 SYGVQD, per germline (reference sequence). Trimming removed 2 bases from V and 2 bases from J, with 10 bases in between. The CDR3 spans 14 residues. CDR3 sequence: CASSETRVPYEQYF. For the CDR3, the DNA is TGCGCCAGCAGTGAGACCCGAGTCCCCTACGAGCAGTACTTC.

The chain joins TRBV6-1 to TRBJ1-2; a possible D gene is TRBD1 (6 bases). The CDR3 consists of 15 residues. V was shortened by 4 bases and J by 1 base, with 13 bases between the two germline ends. Germline values: CDR1 MNHNS, CDR2 SASEGT. The CDR3 loop reads CASSGRRGHNYGYTF. The CDR3 bases are TGTGCCAGCAGTGGCCGCAGGGGTCATAACTATGGCTACACCTTC.

The chain uses TRBV11-2 and TRBJ2-5; D may correspond to TRBD1 or TRBD2 (6 bases each). The V gene lost 4 bases and the J gene lost 4 bases, with 16 bases spanning the gap. The CDR3 is 15 residues long. Germline V lookup: CDR1 SGHAT, CDR2 FQNNGV. CDR3 nucleotides: TGTGCCAGCAGCTCTAGGAAGGGGGGCACAGAGACCCAGTACTTC. It translates to CASSSRKGGTETQYF.

This clone was seen a handful of times. J is TRBJ1-2 and V is TRBV10-1; D might be TRBD1 (5 bases). The germline V and J ends were trimmed by 0 bases and 3 bases, with 14 bases remaining between them. Germline V gene sequence: CDR1 WNHNN, CDR2 SYGVQD (reference sequence). The CDR3 sequence is 16 residues long. For the CDR3, the DNA is TGCGCCAGCAGTGAGTCGAATGGGGCCCGATACTATGGCTACACCTTC. Amino acids: CASSESNGARYYGYTF.

The chain has TRBV4-3 and TRBJ2-7; D remains ambiguous. The length of the CDR3 is 16 residues. The germline gives CDR1 LGHNA, CDR2 YSLEER. V was clipped by 0 bases and J by 0 bases, with 12 bases between them. CDR3 sequence (DNA): TGCGCCAGCAGCCAAGATCGGGTGGGCTTCTCCTACGAGCAGTACTTC. This codes for CASSQDRVGFSYEQYF.

This clone was seen a handful of times. This chain links TRBV13 with TRBJ2-2; D not certain. From germline, CDR1 is PRHDT and CDR2 FYEKMQ (reference sequence). V lost 5 bases and J 7 bases, leaving 8 bases between the germline ends. This CDR3 spans 12 amino acids. The CDR3 bases are TGTGCCAGCAGCCCGCTAAACGGGGAGCTGTTTTTT. Amino acid sequence: CASSPLNGELFF.

The chain couples TRBV15 to TRBJ2-1; D is ambiguous. V lost 8 bases to trimming and J lost 0 bases, with 11 bases between them. The CDR3 covers 14 residues. CDR1 is LNHNV, CDR2 YYDKDF, per germline (reference sequence). The CDR3: CATARFSSYNEQFF. CDR3 coding DNA: TGTGCCACCGCTCGATTCAGCTCCTACAATGAGCAGTTCTTC.

This clone occurred once. The chain joins TRBV6-1 to TRBJ1-5; TRBD1 aligns across 8 bases. The CDR3 has 14 amino acids. CDR1 and CDR2 (germline): MNHNS, SASEGT. The V and J ends lost 6 bases and 7 bases, in that order; junction bases with no gene match: 8. The CDR3 sequence is CASSPRGPRQPQHF. Here the CDR3 DNA reads TGTGCCAGCAGCCCCAGGGGGCCTCGGCAGCCCCAGCATTTT.

This chain connects TRBV6-5 to TRBJ2-7; no reliable D call. The CDR3 has 13 residues. The V end lost 5 bases, the J end lost 4 bases, and 12 bases lay between the germline ends. Germline CDR1 MNHEY, CDR2 SVGAGI. Here the CDR3 DNA reads TGTGCCAGCAGTGATTGGGTTGTGTACGAGCAGTACTTC. Protein product: CASSDWVVYEQYF.

This clone was seen only a few times. The chain has TRBV5-4 and TRBJ1-1; D unclear. The CDR3 runs to 13 residues. The ends were cut back, 4 bases at V and 11 bases at J, with 18 bases in the middle. CDR1 and CDR2 from the germline V gene are SGHNT and YYREEE (reference sequence). The CDR3: CASSLDPSHEAFF. In nucleotides, the CDR3 is TGTGCCAGCAGCCTTGACCCTTCCCATGAGGCTTTCTTT.

The CDR3 coding sequence is TGTGCCTGGAATTTGGCGGTGGACACCGGGGAGCTGTTTTTT. It yields the protein CAWNLAVDTGELFF. The rearrangement links TRBV30 to TRBJ2-2; D not certain. V dropped 4 bases and J dropped 3 bases, with 12 bases sitting between them. Per the germline V gene, CDR1 is GTSNPN and CDR2 is SVGIG (reference sequence). The CDR3 totals 14 residues.

V is TRBV30 and J is TRBJ2-7; no firm D call. The CDR3 has 13 residues. V was cut by 5 bases and J by 0 bases, with 11 bases left in between. Germline loops: CDR1 GTSNPN, CDR2 SVGIG (reference sequence). The CDR3 sequence: CAWGRSSSYEQYF. The CDR3 DNA reads as TGTGCCTGGGGACGTTCTAGCTCCTACGAGCAGTACTTC.

The rearrangement uses TRBV5-4 and TRBJ1-4, with D uncertain. The CDR3 runs 15 residues. V lost 0 bases and J 5 bases, leaving 11 bases between the germline ends. The germline gives CDR1 SGHNT, CDR2 YYREEE (reference sequence). This CDR3 is CASSLANQLNEKLFF. In nucleotides, the CDR3 is TGTGCCAGCAGCTTGGCCAATCAGCTAAATGAAAAACTGTTTTTT.

This clone was seen ten or more times. This chain connects TRBV19 to TRBJ1-6; tentatively, D is TRBD1 (5 bases). There are 18 residues in the CDR3. V dropped 5 bases and J dropped 0 bases, with 17 bases sitting between them. CDR1 and CDR2 (germline): LNHDA, SQIVND (reference sequence). CDR3 protein: CASSPYGGESSYNSPLHF. For the CDR3, the DNA is TGTGCCAGTAGTCCCTACGGGGGGGAGAGCTCCTATAATTCACCCCTCCACTTT.

The CDR3 DNA sequence: TGTGCCAGCAGCTTAGCGAGTATCGGGCAGGCGCCTAACTATGGCTACACCTTC. Its translation is CASSLASIGQAPNYGYTF. The chain recombines TRBV7-2 with TRBJ1-2; no reliable D call. Looked up from germline, CDR1 is SGHTA and CDR2 is FQGNSA. Between the trimmed V and J ends, which lost 0 bases and 0 bases, there was a span of 17 bases. The CDR3 totals 18 residues.

This clone has a handful of counts. CDR3: CAWTAEGPQGYNSPLHF. CDR3 nucleotides: TGTGCCTGGACCGCCGAAGGGCCACAGGGGTATAATTCACCCCTCCACTTT. The V gene is TRBV30, the J gene TRBJ1-6; 7 bases are shared with TRBD1. V dropped 4 bases and J dropped 4; count of bases not matched to a gene: 13. CDR3 length: 17 amino acids. Germline V gives CDR1 GTSNPN, CDR2 SVGIG (reference sequence).

V and J are TRBV5-1 and TRBJ2-5; TRBD1 is a possible D gene (5 bases). Germline loops: CDR1 SGHRS, CDR2 YFSETQ. This CDR3 contains 11 residues. Trimming removed 6 bases from V and 5 bases from J, with 8 bases in between. CDR3 amino acids: CASKGYETQYF. The DNA of the CDR3 is TGCGCCAGCAAGGGGTATGAGACCCAGTACTTC. The full variable domain, in which reference TRBV5-1 and TRBJ2-5 provide the parts outside the CDR3, is KAGVTQTPRYLIKTRGQQVTLSCSPISGHRSVSWYQQTPGQGLQFLFEYFSETQRNKGNFPGRFSGRQFSNSRSEMNVSTLELGDSALYLCASKGYETQYFGPGTRLLVL.

This clone turned up a few times. The chain uses TRBV27 and TRBJ1-1; D is ambiguous. V shed 5 bases and J shed 0 bases, with 10 bases lying between them. Germline V gene lookup returns CDR1 MNHEY and CDR2 SMNVEV (reference sequence). There are 14 residues in the CDR3. The CDR3 DNA reads TGTGCCAGCAGTCTACGTTCAGTGAACACTGAAGCTTTCTTT. It encodes CASSLRSVNTEAFF.

This clone has only a few counts. The chain joins TRBV30 to TRBJ1-5; weak D call: TRBD1 (6 bases). The CDR3 runs to 14 residues. Germline CDR1 is GTSNPN and CDR2 is SVGIG (reference sequence). V was pared by 0 bases and J by 0 bases, with 6 bases between. This CDR3 reads CAWSVGASNQPQHF. The CDR3 DNA follows: TGTGCCTGGAGTGTGGGGGCTAGCAATCAGCCCCAGCATTTT.

This chain uses TRBV7-8 with TRBJ2-7; the D gene is possibly TRBD1 (5 bases). Germline values: CDR1 SGHVS, CDR2 FQNEAQ. Trimming removed 1 base at V and 0 bases at J, with 13 bases between. The CDR3 covers 16 residues. CDR3 sequence reads: CASSLGPGISSYEQYF. The CDR3 region has the DNA TGTGCCAGCAGCTTAGGGCCAGGGATAAGCTCCTACGAGCAGTACTTC.

The rearrangement joins TRBV7-3 to TRBJ2-7, with 12 bases matching TRBD1. Germline V gene sequence: CDR1 SGHTA, CDR2 FQGTGA. Unmatched junction bases numbered 4, after V lost 5 bases and J lost 2 bases. CDR3 length equals 15 residues. CDR3 nucleotide sequence: TGTGCCAGCAGCACCGGGACAGGGGGCCCCTACGAGCAGTACTTC. This sequence encodes CASSTGTGGPYEQYF.

V usage is TRBV5-1 and J usage is TRBJ1-2; D gene ambiguous. CDR3 size: 15 residues. Trimming shortened V by 4 bases and J by 7 bases, and 20 bases separated the two germline ends. CDR1 and CDR2 (germline): SGHRS, YFSETQ. CDR3 residues: CASSPEGYTEAGYTF. The CDR3 DNA reads TGCGCCAGCAGCCCGGAGGGCTACACAGAGGCTGGCTACACCTTC.

The rearrangement links TRBV6-6 to TRBJ2-2; maybe TRBD2 (7 bases). Germline V lookup: CDR1 MNHNY, CDR2 SVGAGI (reference sequence). CDR3 size: 14 residues. V lost 8 bases to trimming and J lost 4 bases, with 14 bases between them. CDR3 amino acids: CASVEGEGTGELFF. CDR3 nucleotide sequence: TGTGCCAGCGTTGAGGGGGAGGGCACCGGGGAGCTGTTTTTT.